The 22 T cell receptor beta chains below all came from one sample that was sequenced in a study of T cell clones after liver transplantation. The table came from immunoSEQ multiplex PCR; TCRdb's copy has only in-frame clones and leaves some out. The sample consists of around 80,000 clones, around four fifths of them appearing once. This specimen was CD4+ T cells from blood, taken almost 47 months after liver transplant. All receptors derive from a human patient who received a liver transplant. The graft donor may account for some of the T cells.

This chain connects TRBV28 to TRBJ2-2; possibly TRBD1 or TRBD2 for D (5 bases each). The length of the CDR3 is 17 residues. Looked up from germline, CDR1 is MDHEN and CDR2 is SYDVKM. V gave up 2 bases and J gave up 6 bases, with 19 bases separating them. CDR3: CASSLGGLTGESGELFF. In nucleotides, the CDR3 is TGTGCCAGCAGTTTAGGAGGTTTAACAGGAGAGTCCGGGGAGCTGTTTTTT.

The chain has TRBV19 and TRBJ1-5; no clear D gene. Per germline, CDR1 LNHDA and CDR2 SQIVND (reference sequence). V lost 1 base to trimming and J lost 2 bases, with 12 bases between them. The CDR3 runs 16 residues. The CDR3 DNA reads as TGTGCCAGTAGTATAGTGAGTAGGGCAGGCAATCAGCCCCAGCATTTT. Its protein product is CASSIVSRAGNQPQHF.

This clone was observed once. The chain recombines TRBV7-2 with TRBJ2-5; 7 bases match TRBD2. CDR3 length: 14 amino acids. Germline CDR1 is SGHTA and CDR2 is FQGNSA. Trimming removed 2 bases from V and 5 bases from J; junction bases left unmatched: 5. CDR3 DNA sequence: TGTGCCAGCAGCTTAATAGGCGGGAGCGAGACCCAGTACTTC. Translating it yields CASSLIGGSETQYF.

The CDR3 DNA reads as TGCGCCAGCACCCCGGGGGGACCGGCCGCCGACGAGCAGTACTTC. Its translation is CASTPGGPAADEQYF. The V call is TRBV5-1, the J call TRBJ2-7, with TRBD2 matching over 7 bases. The germline gives CDR1 SGHRS, CDR2 YFSETQ. V gave up 6 bases and J gave up 5 bases; unmatched junction bases: 14. The CDR3 spans 15 residues. The full variable domain, its missing parts supplied by reference TRBV5-1 and TRBJ2-7, is KAGVTQTPRYLIKTRGQQVTLSCSPISGHRSVSWYQQTPGQGLQFLFEYFSETQRNKGNFPGRFSGRQFSNSRSEMNVSTLELGDSALYLCASTPGGPAADEQYFGPGTRLTVT.

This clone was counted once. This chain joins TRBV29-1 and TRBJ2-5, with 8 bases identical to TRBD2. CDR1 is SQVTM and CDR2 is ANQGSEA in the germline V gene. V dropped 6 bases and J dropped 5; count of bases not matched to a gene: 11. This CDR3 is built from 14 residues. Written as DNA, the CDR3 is TGCAGCGTCCCCCGGGGTAGCGGGGCCGAGACCCAGTACTTC. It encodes CSVPRGSGAETQYF. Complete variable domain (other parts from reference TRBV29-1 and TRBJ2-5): SAVISQKPSRDICQRGTSLTIQCQVDSQVTMMFWYRQQPGQSLTLIATANQGSEATYESGFVIDKFPISRPNLTFSTLTVSNMSPEDSSIYLCSVPRGSGAETQYFGPGTRLLVL.

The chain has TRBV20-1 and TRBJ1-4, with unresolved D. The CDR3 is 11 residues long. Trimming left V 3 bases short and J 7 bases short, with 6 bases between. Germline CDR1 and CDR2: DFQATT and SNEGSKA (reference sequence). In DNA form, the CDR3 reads TGCAGTGCTAGCGATCCTGAAAAACTGTTTTTT. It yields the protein CSASDPEKLFF.

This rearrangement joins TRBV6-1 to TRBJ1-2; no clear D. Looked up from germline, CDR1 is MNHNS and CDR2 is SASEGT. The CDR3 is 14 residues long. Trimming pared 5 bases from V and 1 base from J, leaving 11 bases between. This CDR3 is CASSFEGSNYGYTF. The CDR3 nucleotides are TGTGCCAGCAGTTTTGAAGGAAGTAACTATGGCTACACCTTC.

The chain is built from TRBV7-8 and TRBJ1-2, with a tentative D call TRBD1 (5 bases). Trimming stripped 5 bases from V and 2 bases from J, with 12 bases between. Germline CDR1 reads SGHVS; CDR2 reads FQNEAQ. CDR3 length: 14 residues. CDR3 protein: CASSPLGGNYGYTF. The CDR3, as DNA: TGTGCCAGCAGCCCATTGGGGGGGAACTATGGCTACACCTTC.

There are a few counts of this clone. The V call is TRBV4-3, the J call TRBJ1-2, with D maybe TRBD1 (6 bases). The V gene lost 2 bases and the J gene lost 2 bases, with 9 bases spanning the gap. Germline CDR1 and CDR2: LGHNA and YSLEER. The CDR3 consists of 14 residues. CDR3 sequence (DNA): TGCGCCAGCAGCCAAAGGACAGCGAACTATGGCTACACCTTC. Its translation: CASSQRTANYGYTF.

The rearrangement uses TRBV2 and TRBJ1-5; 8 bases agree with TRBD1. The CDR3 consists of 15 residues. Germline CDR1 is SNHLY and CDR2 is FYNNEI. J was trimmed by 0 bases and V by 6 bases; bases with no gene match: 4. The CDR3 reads CASSPGQGSNQPQHF. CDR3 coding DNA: TGTGCCAGCAGCCCCGGACAGGGTAGCAATCAGCCCCAGCATTTT.

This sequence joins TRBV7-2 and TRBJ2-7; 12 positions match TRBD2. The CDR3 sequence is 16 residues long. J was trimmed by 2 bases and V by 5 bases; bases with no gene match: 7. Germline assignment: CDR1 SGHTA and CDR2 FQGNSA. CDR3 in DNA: TGTGCCAGCAGCCCAGGGACTAGCGGGTTTCCCTACGAGCAGTACTTC. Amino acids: CASSPGTSGFPYEQYF.

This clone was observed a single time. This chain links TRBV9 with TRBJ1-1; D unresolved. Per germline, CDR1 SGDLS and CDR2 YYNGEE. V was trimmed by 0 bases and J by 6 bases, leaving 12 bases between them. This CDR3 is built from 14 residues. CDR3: CASSVAPFRAEAFF. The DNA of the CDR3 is TGTGCCAGCAGCGTAGCTCCCTTCCGCGCTGAAGCTTTCTTT.

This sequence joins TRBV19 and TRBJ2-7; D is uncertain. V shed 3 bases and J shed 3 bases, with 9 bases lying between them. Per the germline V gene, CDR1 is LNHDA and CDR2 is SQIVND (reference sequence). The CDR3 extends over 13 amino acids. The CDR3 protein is CASSIRPYYEQYF. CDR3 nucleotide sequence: TGTGCCAGTAGTATTAGACCCTACTACGAGCAGTACTTC.

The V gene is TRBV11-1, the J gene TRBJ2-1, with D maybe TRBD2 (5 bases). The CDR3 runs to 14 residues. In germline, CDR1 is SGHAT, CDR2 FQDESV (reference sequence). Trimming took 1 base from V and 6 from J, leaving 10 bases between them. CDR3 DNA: TGTGCCAGCAGCTTAGTTTCCAGCGGCAATGAGCAGTTCTTC. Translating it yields CASSLVSSGNEQFF.

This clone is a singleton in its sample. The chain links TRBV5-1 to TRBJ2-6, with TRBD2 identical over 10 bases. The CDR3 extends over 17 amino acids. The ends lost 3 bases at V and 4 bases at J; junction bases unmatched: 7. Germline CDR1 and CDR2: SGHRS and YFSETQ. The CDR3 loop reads CASSWSGRATGANVLTF. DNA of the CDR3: TGCGCCAGCAGCTGGAGCGGGAGGGCCACCGGGGCCAACGTCCTGACTTTC.

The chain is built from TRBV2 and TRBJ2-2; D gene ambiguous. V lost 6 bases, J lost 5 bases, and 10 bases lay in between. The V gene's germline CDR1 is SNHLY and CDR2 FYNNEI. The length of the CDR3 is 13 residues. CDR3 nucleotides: TGTGCCAGCAGCACCACCTGGACCGGGGAGCTGTTTTTT. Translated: CASSTTWTGELFF.

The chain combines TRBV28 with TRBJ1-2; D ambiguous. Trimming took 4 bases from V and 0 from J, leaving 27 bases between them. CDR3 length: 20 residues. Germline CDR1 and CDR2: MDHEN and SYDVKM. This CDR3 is CASSSPRALSRREANYGYTF. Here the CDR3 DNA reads TGTGCCAGCAGTTCCCCCAGAGCCCTCTCTCGACGGGAGGCTAACTATGGCTACACCTTC.

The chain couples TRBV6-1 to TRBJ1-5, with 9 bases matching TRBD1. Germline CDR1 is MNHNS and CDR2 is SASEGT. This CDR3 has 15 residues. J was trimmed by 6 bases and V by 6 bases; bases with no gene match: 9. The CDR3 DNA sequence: TGTGCCAGCAGCGCTGGGACAGGGAGGGGTCAGCCCCAGCATTTT. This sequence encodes CASSAGTGRGQPQHF.

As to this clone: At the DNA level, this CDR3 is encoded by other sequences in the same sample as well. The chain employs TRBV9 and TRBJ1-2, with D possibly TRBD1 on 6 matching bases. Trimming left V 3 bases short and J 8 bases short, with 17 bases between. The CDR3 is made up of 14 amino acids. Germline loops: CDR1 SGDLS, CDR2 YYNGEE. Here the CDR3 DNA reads TGTGCCAGCAGCGGCAGGTGGGGAGGGGGGGGCTACACCTTC. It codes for CASSGRWGGGGYTF.

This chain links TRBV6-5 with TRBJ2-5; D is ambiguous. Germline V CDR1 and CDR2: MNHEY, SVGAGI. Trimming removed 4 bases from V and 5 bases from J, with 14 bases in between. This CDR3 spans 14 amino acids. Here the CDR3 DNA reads TGTGCCAGCAGTTGGTCTCAATCAAAGGAGACCCAGTACTTC. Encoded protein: CASSWSQSKETQYF.

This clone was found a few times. The CDR3 DNA reads TGTGCCAGCAGCTTGGGACTAGCGGGCCGCAACACAGATACGCAGTATTTT. This translates into CASSLGLAGRNTDTQYF. The V and J genes are TRBV5-4 and TRBJ2-3, with 10 bases lining up with TRBD2. This CDR3 region has 17 residues. The germline CDR1 and CDR2 sequences are SGHNT and YYREEE (reference sequence). V lost 0 bases and J lost 2; bases outside the gene matches: 6.

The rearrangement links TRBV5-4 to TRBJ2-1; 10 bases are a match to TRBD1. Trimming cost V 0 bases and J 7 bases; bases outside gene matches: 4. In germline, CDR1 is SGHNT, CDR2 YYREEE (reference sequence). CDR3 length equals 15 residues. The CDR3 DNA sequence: TGTGCCAGCAGCTTGGGACAGGGGGCTTTAAATGAGCAGTTCTTC. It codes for CASSLGQGALNEQFF.